This T cell receptor beta chain was identified in a study of CD8 T cells in ankylosing spondylitis (dated by TCRdb to about 2017). Some background on the complete study: The study set out to find disease-linked TCR variants by profiling T cell receptor beta repertoires in ankylosing spondylitis patients and healthy donors. The full study cohort comprised around 25 ankylosing spondylitis patients and approximately 100 healthy donors. Peripheral blood was sampled, and synovial fluid was also collected from ankylosing spondylitis patients.

This clonotype was seen a few times. This receptor's antigen is unknown. No per-base quality is available; no much larger clone lies one base away. The V end loses 6 bases and the J end loses 6 bases, and a stretch of 15 bases separates them. Counted from cysteine to phenylalanine, this CDR3 has 13 amino acids. The only DNA kept is the CDR3, 39 bases in frame from the first base. The germline V gene supplies CDR1 WSHSY and CDR2 SAAADI. Sequenced on an Illumina HiSeq 2500. TCR beta libraries were prepared by quantitative 5'-RACE with molecular barcodes. In the authors' own workflow: Disease-linked TCR variants were identified with a new computational method built on a probabilistic model of VDJ rearrangement. Clones were called with MiXCR by TCRdb after fastp trimmed the public reads at Q25, and only in-frame beta chains were retained. Each entry merges the rows of one CDR3 protein and shows their most common DNA and genes. TCRdb, not the authors, supplied the V and J calls. For this sample the table gives 250,000 or so distinct CDR3 sequences, of which around 25% were detected only once. Over 0.55% of the sample is taken by the ten largest.

The paper's findings and limits, for the study overall: Some motif variants had previously been reported in the synovial fluid and blood of reactive arthritis patients, which suggests shared mechanisms of disease initiation. Blood from ankylosing spondylitis patients appeared to be characterized by a TCR beta motif composed of about eight highly homologous amino acid variants. According to the report, matched synovial fluid samples from ankylosing spondylitis patients were significantly enriched for the disease-linked clones. A CD8+ phenotype was shown by the disease-linked clones, which were found at relatively low frequencies in peripheral blood.

The TCR comes from a male donor with ankylosing spondylitis or in good health (not recorded which). The chain uses TRBV10-2 and TRBJ2-7; TRBD2 is a weak D gene call, 6 bases matching. Sequenced: blood, either unsorted or a sorted T cell fraction (not recorded which). For the CDR3, the sequence is CASRRGPGSEQYF. The DNA reads as follows: TGCGCCAGCAGGCGGGGACCCGGTAGCGAGCAGTACTTC.